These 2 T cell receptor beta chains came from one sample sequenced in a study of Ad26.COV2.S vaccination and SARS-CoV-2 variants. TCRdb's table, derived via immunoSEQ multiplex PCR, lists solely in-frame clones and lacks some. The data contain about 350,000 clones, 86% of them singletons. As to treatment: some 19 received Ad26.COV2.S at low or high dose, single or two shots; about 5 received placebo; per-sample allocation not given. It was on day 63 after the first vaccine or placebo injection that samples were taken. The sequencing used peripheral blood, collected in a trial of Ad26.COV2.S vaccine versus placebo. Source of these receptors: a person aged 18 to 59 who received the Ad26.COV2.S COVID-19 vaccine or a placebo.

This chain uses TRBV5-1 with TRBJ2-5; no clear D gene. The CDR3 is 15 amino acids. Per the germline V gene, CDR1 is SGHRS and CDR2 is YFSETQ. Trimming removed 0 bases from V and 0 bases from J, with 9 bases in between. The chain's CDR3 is CASSLDVSNQETQYF. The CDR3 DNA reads TGCGCCAGCAGCTTGGACGTTTCGAACCAAGAGACCCAGTACTTC.

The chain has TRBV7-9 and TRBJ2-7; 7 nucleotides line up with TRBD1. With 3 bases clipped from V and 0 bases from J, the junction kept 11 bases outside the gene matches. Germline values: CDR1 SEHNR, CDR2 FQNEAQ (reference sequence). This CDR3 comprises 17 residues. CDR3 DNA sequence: TGTGCCAGCAGCTTGGGACAGCTTTCCCCCAACTCCTACGAGCAGTACTTC. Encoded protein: CASSLGQLSPNSYEQYF. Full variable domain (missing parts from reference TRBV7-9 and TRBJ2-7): DTGVSQNPRHKITKRGQNVTFRCDPISEHNRLYWYRQTLGQGPEFLTYFQNEAQLEKSRLLSDRFSAERPKGSFSTLEIQRTEQGDSAMYLCASSLGQLSPNSYEQYFGPGTRLTVT.